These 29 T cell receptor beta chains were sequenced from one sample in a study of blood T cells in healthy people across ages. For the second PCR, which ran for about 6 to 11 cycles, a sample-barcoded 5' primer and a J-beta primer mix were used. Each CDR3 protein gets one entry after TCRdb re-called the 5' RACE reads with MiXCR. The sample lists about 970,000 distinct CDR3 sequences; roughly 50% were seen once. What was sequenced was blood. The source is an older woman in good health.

The CDR3 DNA follows: TGTGCCAGCACCCCGGAAGGGGACTTCTACGAGCAGTACTTC. This encodes CASTPEGDFYEQYF. This sequence joins TRBV28 and TRBJ2-7; D possibly corresponds to TRBD2 (6 bases). V was clipped by 7 bases and J by 3 bases, with 16 bases between them. Per the germline V gene, CDR1 is MDHEN and CDR2 is SYDVKM. The CDR3 covers 14 residues.

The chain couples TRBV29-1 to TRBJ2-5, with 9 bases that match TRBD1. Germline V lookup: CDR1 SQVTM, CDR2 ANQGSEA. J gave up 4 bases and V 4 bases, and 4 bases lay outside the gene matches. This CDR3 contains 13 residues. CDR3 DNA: TGCAGCGTTGGGGGACAGGGTAGAGAGACCCAGTACTTC. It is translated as CSVGGQGRETQYF. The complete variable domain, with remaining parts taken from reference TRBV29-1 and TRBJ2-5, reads SAVISQKPSRDICQRGTSLTIQCQVDSQVTMMFWYRQQPGQSLTLIATANQGSEATYESGFVIDKFPISRPNLTFSTLTVSNMSPEDSSIYLCSVGGQGRETQYFGPGTRLLVL.

The CDR3 bases are TGCAGCGTACTAACAGGATTTTCCGAGCAGTACTTC. Amino acid sequence: CSVLTGFSEQYF. The chain links TRBV29-1 to TRBJ2-7, with a weak D call TRBD1 (5 bases). CDR1 and CDR2 from the germline V gene are SQVTM and ANQGSEA. The CDR3 loop spans 12 amino acids. Trimming removed 6 bases at V and 6 bases at J, with 15 bases between.

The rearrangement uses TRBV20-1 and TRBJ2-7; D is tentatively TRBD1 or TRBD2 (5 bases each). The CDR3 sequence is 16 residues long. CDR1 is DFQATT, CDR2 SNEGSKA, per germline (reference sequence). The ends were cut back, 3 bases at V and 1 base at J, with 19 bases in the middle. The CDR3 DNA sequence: TGCAGTGCTAGGGGACCCGTGCGACTCATTTCCTACGAGCAGTACTTC. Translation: CSARGPVRLISYEQYF.

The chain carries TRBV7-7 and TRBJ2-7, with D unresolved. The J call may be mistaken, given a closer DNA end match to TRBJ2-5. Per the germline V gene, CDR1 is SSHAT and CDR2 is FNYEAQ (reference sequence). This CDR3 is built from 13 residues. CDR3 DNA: TGTGCCAGCAGCCAGGAGTTGCGGGAGACCCAGTACTTC. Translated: CASSQELRETQYF.

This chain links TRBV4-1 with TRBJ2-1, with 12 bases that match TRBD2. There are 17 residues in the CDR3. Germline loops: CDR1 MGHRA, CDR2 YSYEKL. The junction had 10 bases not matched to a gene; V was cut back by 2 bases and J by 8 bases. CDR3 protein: CASSQRATSGSAYEQFF. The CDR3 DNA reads TGCGCCAGCAGCCAAAGGGCGACTAGCGGGAGTGCCTATGAGCAGTTCTTC.

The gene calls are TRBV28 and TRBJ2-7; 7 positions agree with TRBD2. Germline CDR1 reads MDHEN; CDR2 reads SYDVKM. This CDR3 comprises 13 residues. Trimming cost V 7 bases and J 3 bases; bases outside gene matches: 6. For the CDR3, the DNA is TGTGCCAGCAAAGACCTAGCGGACTACGAGCAGTACTTC. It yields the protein CASKDLADYEQYF.

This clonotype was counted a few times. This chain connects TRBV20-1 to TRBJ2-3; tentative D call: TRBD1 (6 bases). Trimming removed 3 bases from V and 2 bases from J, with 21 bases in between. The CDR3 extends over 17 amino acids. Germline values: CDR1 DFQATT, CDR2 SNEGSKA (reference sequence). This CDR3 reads CSASVPWDTRITDTQYF. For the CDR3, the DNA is TGCAGTGCTAGCGTTCCGTGGGACACGCGTATCACAGATACGCAGTATTTT.

For the CDR3, the DNA is TGTGCCAGCAGTTACAGCGGACTGTCTGGGGCCAACGTCCTGACTTTC. It is translated as CASSYSGLSGANVLTF. The J gene is TRBJ2-6, the V gene TRBV6-2 or TRBV6-3, with a tentative D call TRBD2 (5 bases). The CDR3 runs 16 residues. V shed 2 bases and J shed 1 base, with 9 bases lying between them. CDR1 and CDR2 from the germline V gene are MNHEY and SVGEGT.

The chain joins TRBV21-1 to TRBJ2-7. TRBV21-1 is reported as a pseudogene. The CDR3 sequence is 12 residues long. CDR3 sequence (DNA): TGTGCCAGTAAGAGAAGTGCCTACGAGCAGTACTTC. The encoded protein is CASKRSAYEQYF.

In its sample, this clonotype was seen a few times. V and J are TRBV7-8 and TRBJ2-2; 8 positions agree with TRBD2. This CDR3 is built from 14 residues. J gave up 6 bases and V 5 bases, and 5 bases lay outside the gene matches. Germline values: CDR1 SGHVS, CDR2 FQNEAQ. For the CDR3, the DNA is TGTGCCAGCAGCCGACTAGCGCAACCCGGGGAGCTGTTTTTT. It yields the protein CASSRLAQPGELFF. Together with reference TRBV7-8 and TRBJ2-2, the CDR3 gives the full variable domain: GAGVSQSPRYKVAKRGQDVALRCDPISGHVSLFWYQQALGQGPEFLTYFQNEAQLDKSGLPSDRFFAERPEGSVSTLKIQRTQQEDSAVYLCASSRLAQPGELFFGEGSRLTVL.

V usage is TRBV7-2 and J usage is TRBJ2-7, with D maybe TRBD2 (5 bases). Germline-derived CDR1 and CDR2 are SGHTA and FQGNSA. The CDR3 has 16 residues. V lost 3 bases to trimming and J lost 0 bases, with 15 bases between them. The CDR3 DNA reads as TGTGCCAGCAGCTTGACGACTAAGCGGAGCTCCTACGAGCAGTACTTC. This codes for CASSLTTKRSSYEQYF.

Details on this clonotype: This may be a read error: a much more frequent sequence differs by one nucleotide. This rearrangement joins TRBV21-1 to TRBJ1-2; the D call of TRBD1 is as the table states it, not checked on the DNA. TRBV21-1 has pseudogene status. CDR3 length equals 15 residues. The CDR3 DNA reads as TGTGCCCGCAGCACCCAACTTAAGGGAAAGGATGGCTACACCTTC. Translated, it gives CARSTQLKGKDGYTF.

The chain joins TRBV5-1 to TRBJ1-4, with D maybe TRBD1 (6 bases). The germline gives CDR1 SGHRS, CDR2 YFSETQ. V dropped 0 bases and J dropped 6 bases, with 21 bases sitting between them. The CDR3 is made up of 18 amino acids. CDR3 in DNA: TGCGCCAGCAGCTTGGCCAATCTAGGGGGACGCACCTATGAAAAACTGTTTTTT. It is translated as CASSLANLGGRTYEKLFF. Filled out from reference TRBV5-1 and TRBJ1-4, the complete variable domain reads KAGVTQTPRYLIKTRGQQVTLSCSPISGHRSVSWYQQTPGQGLQFLFEYFSETQRNKGNFPGRFSGRQFSNSRSEMNVSTLELGDSALYLCASSLANLGGRTYEKLFFGSGTQLSVL.

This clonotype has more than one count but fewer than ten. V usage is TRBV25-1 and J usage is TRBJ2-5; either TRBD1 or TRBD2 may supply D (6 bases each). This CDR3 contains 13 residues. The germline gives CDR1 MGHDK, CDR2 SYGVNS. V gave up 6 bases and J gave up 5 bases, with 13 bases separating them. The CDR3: CASRQGGGETQYF. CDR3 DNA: TGTGCCAGCAGACAGGGAGGAGGGGAGACCCAGTACTTC.

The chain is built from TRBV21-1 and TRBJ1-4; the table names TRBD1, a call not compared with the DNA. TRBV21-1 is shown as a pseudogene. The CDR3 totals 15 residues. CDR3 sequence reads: CASSRGQGTWEKLFF. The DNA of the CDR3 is TGTGCCAGCAGCAGAGGACAGGGGACATGGGAAAAACTGTTTTTT.

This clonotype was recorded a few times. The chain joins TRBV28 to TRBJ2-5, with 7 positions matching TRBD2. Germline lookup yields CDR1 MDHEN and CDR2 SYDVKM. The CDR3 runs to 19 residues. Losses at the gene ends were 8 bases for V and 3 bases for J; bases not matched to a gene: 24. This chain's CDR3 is CASAWWVAGAEFGEETQYF. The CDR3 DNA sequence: TGTGCCAGCGCCTGGTGGGTGGCGGGAGCCGAATTTGGGGAAGAGACCCAGTACTTC.

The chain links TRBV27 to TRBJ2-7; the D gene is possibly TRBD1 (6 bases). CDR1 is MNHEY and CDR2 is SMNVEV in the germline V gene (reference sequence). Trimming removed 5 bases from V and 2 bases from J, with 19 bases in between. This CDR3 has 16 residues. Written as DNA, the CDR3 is TGTGCCAGCAGTGCAAAGTTCGCAGGGGTTCCCTACGAGCAGTACTTC. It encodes CASSAKFAGVPYEQYF.

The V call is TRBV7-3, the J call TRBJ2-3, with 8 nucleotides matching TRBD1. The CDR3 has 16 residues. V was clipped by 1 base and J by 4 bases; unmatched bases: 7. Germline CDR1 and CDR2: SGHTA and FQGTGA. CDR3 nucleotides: TGTGCCAGCAGCTTAATGGGAACAGGGGGGTCAGATACGCAGTATTTT. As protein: CASSLMGTGGSDTQYF.

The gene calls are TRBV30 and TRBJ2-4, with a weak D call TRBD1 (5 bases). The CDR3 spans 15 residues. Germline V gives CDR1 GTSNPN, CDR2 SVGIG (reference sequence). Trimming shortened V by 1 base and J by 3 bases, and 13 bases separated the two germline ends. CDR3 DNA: TGTGCCTGGAGTGCAACAGGCCACGGCAAAAACATTCAGTACTTC. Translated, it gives CAWSATGHGKNIQYF.

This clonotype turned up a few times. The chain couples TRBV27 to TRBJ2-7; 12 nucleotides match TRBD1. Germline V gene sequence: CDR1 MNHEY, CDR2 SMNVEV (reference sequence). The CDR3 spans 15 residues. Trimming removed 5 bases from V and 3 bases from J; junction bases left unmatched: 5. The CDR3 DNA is TGTGCCAGCAGTCCTGGGACAGGGGGCTTCTACGAGCAGTACTTC. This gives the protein CASSPGTGGFYEQYF.

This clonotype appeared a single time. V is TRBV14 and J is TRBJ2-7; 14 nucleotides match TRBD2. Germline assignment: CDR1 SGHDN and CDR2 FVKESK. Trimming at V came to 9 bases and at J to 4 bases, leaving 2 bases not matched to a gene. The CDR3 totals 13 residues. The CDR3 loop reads CARGLAGVYEQYF. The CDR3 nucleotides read TGTGCCAGGGGACTAGCGGGAGTGTACGAGCAGTACTTC.

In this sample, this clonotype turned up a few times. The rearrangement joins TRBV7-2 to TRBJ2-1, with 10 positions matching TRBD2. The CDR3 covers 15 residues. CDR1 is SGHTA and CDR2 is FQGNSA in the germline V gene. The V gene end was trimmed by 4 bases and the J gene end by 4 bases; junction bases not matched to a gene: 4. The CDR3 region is CASSSLAGAYNEQFF. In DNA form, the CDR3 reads TGTGCCAGCAGCTCGCTAGCGGGAGCATACAATGAGCAGTTCTTC.

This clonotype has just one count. The CDR3 sequence is CASSPRRAYEKLFF. CDR3 DNA: TGTGCCAGCAGCCCACGACGTGCGTATGAAAAACTGTTTTTT. V usage is TRBV5-4 and J usage is TRBJ1-4; D unresolved. CDR3 length: 14 residues. Germline V gives CDR1 SGHNT, CDR2 YYREEE (reference sequence). The V gene lost 4 bases and the J gene lost 6 bases, with 13 bases spanning the gap.

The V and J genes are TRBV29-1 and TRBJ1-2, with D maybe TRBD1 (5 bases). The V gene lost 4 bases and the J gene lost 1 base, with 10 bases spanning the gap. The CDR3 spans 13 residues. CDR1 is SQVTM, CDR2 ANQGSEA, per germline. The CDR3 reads CSVGTRDNYGYTF. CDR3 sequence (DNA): TGCAGCGTTGGGACAAGAGATAACTATGGCTACACCTTC.

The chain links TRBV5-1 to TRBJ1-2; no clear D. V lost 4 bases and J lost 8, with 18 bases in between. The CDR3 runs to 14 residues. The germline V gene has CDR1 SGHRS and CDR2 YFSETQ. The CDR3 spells CASSPTYQQAGYTF. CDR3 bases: TGCGCCAGCAGCCCCACCTATCAACAAGCGGGCTACACCTTC.

CDR3 coding DNA: TGTGCCAGCTCACTGACAGAGGCTAACTATGGCTACACCTTC. This gives the protein CASSLTEANYGYTF. The gene calls are TRBV18 and TRBJ1-2, with D perhaps TRBD1 (5 bases). Germline V gives CDR1 KGHSH, CDR2 LQKENI. The CDR3 length is 14 residues. With 4 bases removed from V and 0 bases from J, the gap between germline ends came to 9 bases.

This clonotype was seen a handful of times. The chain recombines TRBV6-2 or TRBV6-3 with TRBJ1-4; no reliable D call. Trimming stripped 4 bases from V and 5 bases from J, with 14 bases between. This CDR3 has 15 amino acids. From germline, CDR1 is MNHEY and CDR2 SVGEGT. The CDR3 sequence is CASSSMRIPNEKLFF. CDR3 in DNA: TGTGCCAGCAGTTCGATGAGGATACCGAATGAAAAACTGTTTTTT.

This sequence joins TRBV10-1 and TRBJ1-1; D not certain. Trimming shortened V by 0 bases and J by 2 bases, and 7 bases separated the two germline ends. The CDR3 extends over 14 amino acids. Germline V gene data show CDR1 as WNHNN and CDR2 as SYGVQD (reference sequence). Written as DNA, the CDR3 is TGCGCCAGCAGTGAGTCGCCCGGCAACACTGAAGCTTTCTTT. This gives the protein CASSESPGNTEAFF.